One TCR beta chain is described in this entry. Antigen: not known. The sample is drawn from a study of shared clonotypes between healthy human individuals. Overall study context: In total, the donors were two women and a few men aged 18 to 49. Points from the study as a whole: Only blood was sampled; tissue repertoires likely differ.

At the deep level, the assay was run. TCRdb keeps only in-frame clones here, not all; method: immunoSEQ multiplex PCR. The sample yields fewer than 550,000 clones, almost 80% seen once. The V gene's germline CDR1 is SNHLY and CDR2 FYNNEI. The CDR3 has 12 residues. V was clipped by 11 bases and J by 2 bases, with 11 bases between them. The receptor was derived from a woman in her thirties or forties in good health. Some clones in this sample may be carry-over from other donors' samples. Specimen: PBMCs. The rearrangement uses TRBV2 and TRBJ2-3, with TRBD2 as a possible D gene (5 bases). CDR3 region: CASREVTDTQYF. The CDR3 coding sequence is TGTGCCTCGAGGGAAGTCACAGATACGCAGTATTTT.